This TCR beta chain was sequenced during a study of OX40 agonist ivuxolimab in advanced cancers. The wider study: Among those enrolled, mean age was around 60 years (range about 23 to 90) and about 79% were male. Eligibility rules accepted prior anti-PD-1, anti-PD-L1 or anti-CTLA-4 therapy, and 35% to 45% had some. The study, taken as a whole, reports: In CD8+ T cells, expanded clones were on average more numerous than in CD4+.

Samples of blood were obtained at baseline, on cycle 4 day 1, and on cycle 7 day 1. Remarks on this clone: Its antigen is unknown.

This CDR3 region has 14 residues. V shed 10 bases and J shed 4 bases, with 16 bases lying between them. CDR1 and CDR2 from the germline V gene are SNHLY and FYNNEI. This table comes from immunoSEQ multiplex PCR, and its TCRdb copy is limited to in-frame clones, with some not included. The sample lists about 68,000 clones, over 80% occurring once. This clonotype was obtained from an adult with an advanced solid tumor such as melanoma, head and neck, liver or kidney cancer. Sequences were derived from CD4+ or CD8+ T cells sorted from blood, sampled in a trial of the OX40 agonist ivuxolimab. This chain connects TRBV2 to TRBJ1-4, with a weak D call TRBD1 (6 bases). The CDR3 loop reads CATLTGQDNEKLFF. CDR3 in DNA: TGTGCCACCTTAACGGGACAAGATAATGAAAAACTGTTTTTT.